These T cell receptor beta chains were read from a single sample in a study of T-cell memory formation after mild COVID-19. From the 5' RACE reads, TCRdb called clonotypes with MiXCR, one entry per CDR3 protein. The sample records a few hundred thousand distinct CDR3 sequences, approximately 29% being singletons. Sequenced: PBMCs or a T cell subset sorted from them (not recorded which). The receptors shown here come from an adult woman who had mild COVID-19 (a few samples of this study predate the infection). Cell type and time point are not known. CDR3s include the opening cysteine and the closing phenylalanine or tryptophan. Only part of the rows carry a size: once, few, many, or a class if the clone is expanded.

size | V | CDR3
NA | TRBV14 | CASSQDSQSSYEQYF
NA | TRBV25-1 | CASSITGNEKLFF
NA | TRBV23-1 | CASSPPLATGIEAFF
NA | TRBV6-1 | CASSELEGAGSYEQYF
NA | TRBV19 | CASSDPGQGTYEQYF
NA | TRBV7-9 | CASSLALAGDGNEQFF
NA | TRBV7-2 | CASSLVRQGHEAFF
NA | TRBV5-1 | CASSRDLQGTGETQYF
few | TRBV20-1 | CSARDLAKAGTDTQYF
few | TRBV6-5 | CASSYGTSGSSGELFF
NA | TRBV25-1 | CASSPWGGVNTGELFF